The 27 T cell receptor beta chains below were found in one sample sequenced in a study of neurological immune-mediated disorders. MiXCR, run by TCRdb on the 5' RACE reads, gives a single entry per CDR3 protein. Of 66,000 or so distinct CDR3 sequences listed, 4.5% to 5.5% were seen once; the top ten hold about 6.9%. The sequenced material came from PBMCs. The receptor source for this set is a man in his thirties or forties with multiple sclerosis.

This clonotype was observed at least ten times. The J gene is TRBJ2-2, the V gene TRBV10-3; 7 positions match TRBD2. From germline, CDR1 is ENHRY and CDR2 SYGVKD. The CDR3 is 14 residues long. J was trimmed by 0 bases and V by 11 bases; bases with no gene match: 6. The CDR3 DNA reads TGTGCCTCCCGGGGGGAACCGAACACCGGGGAGCTGTTTTTT. It specifies CASRGEPNTGELFF.

This clonotype has at least ten counts. The chain couples TRBV5-5 to TRBJ2-5, with unresolved D. The CDR3 spans 13 residues. V was shortened by 8 bases and J by 4 bases, with 15 bases between the two germline ends. The germline V gene has CDR1 SGHKS and CDR2 YYEKEE (reference sequence). As DNA, the CDR3 is TGTGCCAGTACACACAGCTACGGAGAGACCCAGTACTTC. It is translated as CASTHSYGETQYF.

This clonotype was counted many times. This sequence joins TRBV4-1 and TRBJ2-5; D possibly corresponds to TRBD1 (6 bases). V was clipped by 1 base and J by 1 base, with 7 bases between them. CDR3 length equals 14 residues. Per the germline V gene, CDR1 is MGHRA and CDR2 is YSYEKL. CDR3 protein: CASSQGDIQETQYF. The DNA of the CDR3 is TGCGCCAGCAGCCAAGGGGACATCCAAGAGACCCAGTACTTC.

This clonotype came up many times. The V gene is TRBV20-1, the J gene TRBJ1-1; 7 bases match TRBD1. CDR3 length: 13 residues. The junction had 6 bases not matched to a gene; V was cut back by 6 bases and J by 2 bases. CDR1 and CDR2 from the germline V gene are DFQATT and SNEGSKA (reference sequence). CDR3 DNA: TGCAGTGCCACGGGACAGACAAACACTGAAGCTTTCTTT. It is translated as CSATGQTNTEAFF.

This clonotype was detected many times. The chain is built from TRBV2 and TRBJ1-4, with D possibly being TRBD1 (6 bases). The V gene lost 6 bases and the J gene lost 2 bases, with 13 bases spanning the gap. This CDR3 has 15 residues. Germline V lookup: CDR1 SNHLY, CDR2 FYNNEI. This CDR3 is CASRDSLLTNEKLFF. DNA of the CDR3: TGTGCCAGCAGGGACAGCCTCCTGACTAATGAAAAACTGTTTTTT.

This clonotype was detected only a few times. A junction boundary mismatches the germline segment, possibly from a read error. The chain is built from TRBV5-1 and TRBJ1-5; D remains unclear. The germline gives CDR1 SGHRS, CDR2 YFSETQ. The CDR3 spans 13 residues. The CDR3 bases are TGCGCCAGCAGCAGGACGGTGAATCAGCCCCAGAATTTT. It yields the protein CASSRTVNQPQNF. The full variable domain, its missing parts supplied by reference TRBV5-1 and TRBJ1-5, is KAGVTQTPRYLIKTRGQQVTLSCSPISGHRSVSWYQQTPGQGLQFLFEYFSETQRNKGNFPGRFSGRQFSNSRSEMNVSTLELGDSALYLCASSRTVNQPQNFGDGTRLSIL.

This sequence joins TRBV10-3 and TRBJ2-1; TRBD1 agrees at 11 bases. Germline V gene data show CDR1 as ENHRY and CDR2 as SYGVKD. The CDR3 spans 15 residues. The V gene end was trimmed by 0 bases and the J gene end by 9 bases; junction bases not matched to a gene: 4. CDR3 coding DNA: TGTGCCATCAGTGAGTCCTGGACAGGGGGCGGTGAGCAGTTCTTC. It is translated as CAISESWTGGGEQFF.

This clonotype has just a few counts. The V and J genes are TRBV24-1 and TRBJ2-2; 7 nucleotides agree with TRBD1. Trimming took 4 bases from V and 1 from J; bases not matched to a gene: 2. Looked up from germline, CDR1 is KGHDR and CDR2 is SFDVKD. CDR3 length equals 15 residues. The CDR3 sequence: CATSDWDRNTGELFF. As DNA, the CDR3 is TGTGCCACCAGTGACTGGGACAGGAACACCGGGGAGCTGTTTTTT.

This clonotype has at least ten counts. The V call is TRBV29-1, the J call TRBJ1-5; D ambiguous. Trimming stripped 4 bases from V and 0 bases from J, with 4 bases between. The length of the CDR3 is 12 residues. Germline lookup yields CDR1 SQVTM and CDR2 ANQGSEA. CDR3 sequence reads: CSVGGSNQPQHF. The CDR3 DNA is TGCAGCGTTGGGGGTAGCAATCAGCCCCAGCATTTT.

This clonotype occurred many times. The rearrangement uses TRBV20-1 and TRBJ2-3; no definite D call. The V gene's germline CDR1 is DFQATT and CDR2 SNEGSKA (reference sequence). The CDR3 sequence is 14 residues long. Trimming cost V 1 base and J 2 bases, with 10 bases left between them. For the CDR3, the DNA is TGCAGTGCTAGAGTGGGTGTCACCACAGATACGCAGTATTTT. As protein: CSARVGVTTDTQYF.

This clonotype was seen at least ten times. CDR3 sequence: CASSKAQRGYGQPQHF. CDR3 nucleotides: TGTGCCAGCAGCAAAGCGCAGCGGGGCTACGGGCAGCCCCAGCATTTT. V is TRBV21-1 and J is TRBJ1-5. TRBV21-1 is classified as a pseudogene. This CDR3 spans 16 amino acids.

Many counts were recorded for this clonotype. The gene calls are TRBV7-6 and TRBJ2-7; D is unclear. The V and J ends lost 4 bases and 0 bases respectively, with 13 bases between them. Germline CDR1 is SGHVS and CDR2 is FNYEAQ. This CDR3 contains 15 residues. In DNA form, the CDR3 reads TGTGCCAGCAGCTCCCAGGTGAGGAGCTCCTACGAGCAGTACTTC. Its translation: CASSSQVRSSYEQYF.

This clonotype was observed many times. This CDR3 reads CSATGLARTDTQYF. In DNA form, the CDR3 reads TGCAGTGCAACGGGACTAGCGCGTACAGATACGCAGTATTTT. The chain is built from TRBV20-1 and TRBJ2-3, with TRBD2 matching 10 bases. Germline V gene data show CDR1 as DFQATT and CDR2 as SNEGSKA (reference sequence). The CDR3 covers 14 residues. With V trimmed by 6 bases and J by 3 bases, 6 bases remained unmatched.

This clonotype has only a few counts. CDR3 DNA sequence: TGTGCCAGCAGCCTCCGGGACGGCTATGGCTACACCTTC. It encodes CASSLRDGYGYTF. The rearrangement joins TRBV12-3 or TRBV12-4 to TRBJ1-2; possibly TRBD1 for D (5 bases). CDR3 length equals 13 residues. The V end lost 6 bases, the J end lost 4 bases, and 12 bases lay between the germline ends.

In its sample, this clonotype was seen many times. This rearrangement joins TRBV10-3 to TRBJ2-1; TRBD2 might be the D (5 bases). CDR1 is ENHRY and CDR2 is SYGVKD in the germline V gene. The CDR3 extends over 15 amino acids. With 5 bases removed from V and 6 bases from J, the gap between germline ends came to 17 bases. Written as DNA, the CDR3 is TGTGCCATCAGTAGACTAAGCCGAACTTTCAATGAGCAGTTCTTC. This sequence encodes CAISRLSRTFNEQFF.

This clonotype occurred many times. The gene calls are TRBV2 and TRBJ1-4; D might be TRBD1 (5 bases). The germline V gene has CDR1 SNHLY and CDR2 FYNNEI. The germline V and J ends were trimmed by 10 bases and 4 bases, with 16 bases remaining between them. The CDR3 has 14 residues. The CDR3 DNA reads as TGTGCCACCTCGCGAGGAGGGGATAATGAAAAACTGTTTTTT. Its translation: CATSRGGDNEKLFF.

This clonotype has a count of ten or more. This sequence joins TRBV4-1 and TRBJ1-4; no clear D. CDR3 size: 16 residues. V was trimmed by 0 bases and J by 0 bases, leaving 8 bases between them. Germline CDR1 reads MGHRA; CDR2 reads YSYEKL. CDR3 coding DNA: TGCGCCAGCAGCCAAGATGAGGCGGCAACTAATGAAAAACTGTTTTTT. Amino acids: CASSQDEAATNEKLFF.

The chain couples TRBV15 to TRBJ2-1; 7 bases align to TRBD1. CDR1 LNHNV and CDR2 YYDKDF come from the germline V gene (reference sequence). V trimming: 0 bases; J trimming: 5 bases; junction bases outside the gene matches: 7. The CDR3 is 16 residues long. The CDR3 sequence: CATSRDYRDRHNEQFF. CDR3 DNA sequence: TGTGCCACCAGCAGAGACTACCGGGACAGACACAATGAGCAGTTCTTC.

J is TRBJ1-1 and V is TRBV12-3 or TRBV12-4; no clear D. The V gene lost 5 bases and the J gene lost 7 bases, with 8 bases spanning the gap. This CDR3 contains 11 residues. CDR3 amino acids: CASSKAFEAFF. The CDR3 DNA follows: TGTGCCAGCAGTAAGGCCTTTGAAGCTTTCTTT.

There are many counts of this clonotype. The chain employs TRBV5-1 and TRBJ2-1; TRBD1 matches at 9 bases. CDR3 length equals 15 residues. Germline CDR1 is SGHRS and CDR2 is YFSETQ. V gave up 2 bases and J gave up 5 bases; unmatched junction bases: 5. CDR3 DNA sequence: TGCGCCAGCAGCTTCGGGGACAGGGACCACAATGAGCAGTTCTTC. Its protein is CASSFGDRDHNEQFF.

This clonotype was seen only a few times. J is TRBJ1-1 and V is TRBV20-1; no clear D. Germline CDR1 reads DFQATT; CDR2 reads SNEGSKA (reference sequence). CDR3 length equals 13 residues. V was cut by 6 bases and J by 1 base, with 12 bases left in between. The CDR3 loop is CSAIPDRNTEAFF. In nucleotides, the CDR3 is TGCAGTGCCATACCTGACCGGAACACTGAAGCTTTCTTT.

This chain joins TRBV14 and TRBJ2-1; D is unclear. V lost 1 base and J lost 10, with 11 bases in between. This CDR3 has 13 amino acids. Germline V gene data show CDR1 as SGHDN and CDR2 as FVKESK. In DNA, the CDR3 is TGTGCCAGCAGCCAAGCCGGAAGGTGGGAGCAGTTCTTC. Residues: CASSQAGRWEQFF.

There are many counts of this clonotype. V usage is TRBV7-9 and J usage is TRBJ2-2; D uncertain. CDR3 length: 14 residues. In germline, CDR1 is SEHNR, CDR2 FQNEAQ (reference sequence). The germline V and J ends were trimmed by 5 bases and 2 bases, with 9 bases remaining between them. DNA for the CDR3: TGTGCCAGCAGCCCCCGGTCCAACACCGGGGAGCTGTTTTTT. Its translation: CASSPRSNTGELFF.

Many counts were recorded for this clonotype. J is TRBJ1-2 and V is TRBV5-1, with D perhaps TRBD1 (5 bases). V gave up 0 bases and J gave up 0 bases, with 9 bases separating them. This CDR3 is 15 amino acids long. Germline CDR1 reads SGHRS; CDR2 reads YFSETQ. The CDR3 sequence: CASSLVGGTNYGYTF. CDR3 nucleotide sequence: TGCGCCAGCAGCTTGGTGGGGGGTACTAACTATGGCTACACCTTC. Together with reference TRBV5-1 and TRBJ1-2, the CDR3 gives the full variable domain: KAGVTQTPRYLIKTRGQQVTLSCSPISGHRSVSWYQQTPGQGLQFLFEYFSETQRNKGNFPGRFSGRQFSNSRSEMNVSTLELGDSALYLCASSLVGGTNYGYTFGSGTRLTVV.

This clonotype has ten or more counts. DNA for the CDR3: TGTGCCAGCAGCTTTTACAGGGAGACTGAAGCTTTCTTT. It is translated as CASSFYRETEAFF. The gene calls are TRBV5-5 and TRBJ1-1; maybe TRBD1 (6 bases). The CDR3 consists of 13 residues. The V end was cut by 2 bases, the J end by 5 bases, with 10 bases between. CDR1 is SGHKS and CDR2 is YYEKEE in the germline V gene (reference sequence).

The chain uses TRBV5-8 and TRBJ1-5; D remains ambiguous. The germline gives CDR1 SGHTS, CDR2 YDEGEE. V was clipped by 1 base and J by 3 bases, with 11 bases between them. The CDR3 totals 15 residues. The CDR3 protein is CASSLSGGPNQPQHF. As DNA, the CDR3 is TGTGCCAGCAGCTTGAGCGGAGGGCCCAATCAGCCCCAGCATTTT.

At least ten counts were recorded for this clonotype. This chain joins TRBV18 and TRBJ1-1; TRBD1 matches at 8 bases. This CDR3 spans 15 amino acids. V shed 0 bases, J shed 4 bases, and the junction held 4 bases outside the gene matches. Germline V gives CDR1 KGHSH, CDR2 LQKENI. CDR3 in DNA: TGTGCCAGCTCACCACCGACAGGGGATGGCACTGAAGCTTTCTTT. Translated, it gives CASSPPTGDGTEAFF.